This T cell receptor beta chain was documented in a study of cytomegalovirus exposure and HLA in healthy donors. About the research overall: Earlier results showed 117 million unique TCR beta sequences derived from some 190 million T cells.

From germline, CDR1 is MDHEN and CDR2 SYDVKM. The CDR3 sequence is 17 residues long. Between the trimmed V and J ends, which lost 2 bases and 2 bases, there was a span of 18 bases. Both 60 Vbeta primers and 13 Jbeta primers went into the PCR. Measured with immunoSEQ multiplex PCR; TCRdb has only the in-frame clones, and not every one. The profile covers more than 150,000 clones, with approximately 78% appearing a single time and around 0.75% taken by the ten largest. This clone was counted a few times. Its antigen is unidentified. Study conclusions and caveats: High sensitivity and specificity were reportedly achieved when the classifier diagnosed cytomegalovirus status. Exclusion as indistinguishable affected some V segments, including TRBV6-2 and TRBV6-3.

The V call is TRBV28, the J call TRBJ1-1; no clear D. The sequence derives from a woman between 18 and 30 years old in good health and CMV-seronegative. What was sequenced was PBMCs. The CDR3 coding sequence is TGTGCCAGCAGTTTAAGCCCTACGTTTTTGACTAACACTGAAGCTTTCTTT. Protein sequence: CASSLSPTFLTNTEAFF.